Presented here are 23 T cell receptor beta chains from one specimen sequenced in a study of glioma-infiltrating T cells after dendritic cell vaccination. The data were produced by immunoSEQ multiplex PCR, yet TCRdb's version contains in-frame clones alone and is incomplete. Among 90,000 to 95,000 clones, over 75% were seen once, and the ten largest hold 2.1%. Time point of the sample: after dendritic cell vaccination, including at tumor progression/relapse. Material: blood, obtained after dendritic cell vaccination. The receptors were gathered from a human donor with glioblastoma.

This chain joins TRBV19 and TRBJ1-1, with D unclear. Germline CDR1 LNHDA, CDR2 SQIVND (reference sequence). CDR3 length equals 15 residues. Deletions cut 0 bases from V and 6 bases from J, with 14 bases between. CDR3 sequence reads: CASSIDWTGRAEAFF. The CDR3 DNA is TGTGCCAGTAGTATAGACTGGACGGGGAGAGCTGAAGCTTTCTTT. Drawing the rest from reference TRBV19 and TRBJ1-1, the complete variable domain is DGGITQSPKYLFRKEGQNVTLSCEQNLNHDAMYWYRQDPGQGLRLIYYSQIVNDFQKGDIAEGYSVSREKKESFPLTVTSAQKNPTAFYLCASSIDWTGRAEAFFGQGTRLTVV.

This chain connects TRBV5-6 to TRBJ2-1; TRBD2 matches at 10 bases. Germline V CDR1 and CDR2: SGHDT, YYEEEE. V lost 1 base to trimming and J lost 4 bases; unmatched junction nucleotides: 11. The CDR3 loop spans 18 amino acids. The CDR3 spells CASSLRLAGARRYNEQFF. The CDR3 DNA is TGTGCCAGCAGCTTGAGGCTAGCGGGGGCCCGGAGGTACAATGAGCAGTTCTTC.

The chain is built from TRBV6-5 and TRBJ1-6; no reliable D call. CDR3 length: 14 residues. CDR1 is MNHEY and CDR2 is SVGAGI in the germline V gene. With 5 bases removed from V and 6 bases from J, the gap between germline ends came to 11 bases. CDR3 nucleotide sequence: TGTGCCAGCAGTGAAGACATCGGTAATTCACCCCTCCACTTT. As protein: CASSEDIGNSPLHF.

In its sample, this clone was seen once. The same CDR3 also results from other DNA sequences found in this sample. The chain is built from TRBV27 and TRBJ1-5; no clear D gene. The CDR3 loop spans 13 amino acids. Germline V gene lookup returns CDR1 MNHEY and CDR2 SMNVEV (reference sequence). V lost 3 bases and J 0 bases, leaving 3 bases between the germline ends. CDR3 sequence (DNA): TGTGCCAGCAGTTTTTATAGCAATCAGCCCCAGCATTTT. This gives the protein CASSFYSNQPQHF.

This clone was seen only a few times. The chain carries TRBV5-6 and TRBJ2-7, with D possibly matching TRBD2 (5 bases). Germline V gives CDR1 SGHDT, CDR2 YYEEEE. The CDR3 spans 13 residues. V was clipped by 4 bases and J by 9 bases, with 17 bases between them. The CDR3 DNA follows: TGTGCCAGCAGCGACGGACTGACCCCTTGGCAGTACGTC. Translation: CASSDGLTPWQYV.

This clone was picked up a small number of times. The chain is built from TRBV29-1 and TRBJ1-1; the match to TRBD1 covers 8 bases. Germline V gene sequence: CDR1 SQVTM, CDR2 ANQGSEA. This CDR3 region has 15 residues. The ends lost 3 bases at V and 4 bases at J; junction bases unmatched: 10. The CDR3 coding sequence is TGCAGCGTTGAGCCCGGACAGGGTGGCTCCACTGAAGCTTTCTTT. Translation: CSVEPGQGGSTEAFF.

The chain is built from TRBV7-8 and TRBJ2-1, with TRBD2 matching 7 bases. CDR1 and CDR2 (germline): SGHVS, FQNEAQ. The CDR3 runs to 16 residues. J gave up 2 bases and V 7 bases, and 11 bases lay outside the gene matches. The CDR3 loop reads CASTLGGRAAYNEQFF. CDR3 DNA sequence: TGTGCCAGCACCCTCGGGGGGAGGGCCGCCTACAATGAGCAGTTCTTC.

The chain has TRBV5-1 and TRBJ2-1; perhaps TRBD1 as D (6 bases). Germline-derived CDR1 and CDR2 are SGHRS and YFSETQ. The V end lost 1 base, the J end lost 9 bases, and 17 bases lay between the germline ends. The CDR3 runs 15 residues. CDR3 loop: CASSLTGSPIGEQFF. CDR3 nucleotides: TGCGCCAGCAGCTTGACAGGGTCCCCAATAGGTGAGCAGTTCTTC.

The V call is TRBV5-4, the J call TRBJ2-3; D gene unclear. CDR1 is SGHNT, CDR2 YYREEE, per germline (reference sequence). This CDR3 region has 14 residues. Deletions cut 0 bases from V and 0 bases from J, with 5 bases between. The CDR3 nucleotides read TGTGCCAGCAGCTTGGCACAGAGCACAGATACGCAGTATTTT. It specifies CASSLAQSTDTQYF.

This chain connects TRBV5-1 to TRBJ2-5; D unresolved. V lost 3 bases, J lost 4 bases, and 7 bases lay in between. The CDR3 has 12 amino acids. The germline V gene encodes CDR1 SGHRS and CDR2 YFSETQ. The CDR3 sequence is CASSSTGETQYF. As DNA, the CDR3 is TGCGCCAGCAGCTCCACCGGAGAGACCCAGTACTTC.

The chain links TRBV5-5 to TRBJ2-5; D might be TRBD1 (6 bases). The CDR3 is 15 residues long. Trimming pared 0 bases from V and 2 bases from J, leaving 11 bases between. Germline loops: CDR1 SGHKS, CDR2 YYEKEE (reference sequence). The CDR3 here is CASSLGRGWQETQYF. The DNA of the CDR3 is TGTGCCAGCAGCTTGGGCAGGGGATGGCAAGAGACCCAGTACTTC.

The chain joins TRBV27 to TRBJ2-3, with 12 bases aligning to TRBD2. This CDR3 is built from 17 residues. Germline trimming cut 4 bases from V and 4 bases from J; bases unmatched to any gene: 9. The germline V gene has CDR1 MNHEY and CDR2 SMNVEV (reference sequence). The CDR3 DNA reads TGTGCCAGCAGTTCGCCGGGACTAGCGGGTGGCGCAGATACGCAGTATTTT. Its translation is CASSSPGLAGGADTQYF.

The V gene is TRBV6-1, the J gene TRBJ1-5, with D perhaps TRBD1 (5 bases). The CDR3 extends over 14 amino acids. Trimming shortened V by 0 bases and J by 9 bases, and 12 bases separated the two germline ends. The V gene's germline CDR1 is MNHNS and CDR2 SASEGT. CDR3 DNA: TGTGCCAGCAGTGAAGCCTTACAGGCTCGGCCCCAGCATTTT. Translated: CASSEALQARPQHF.

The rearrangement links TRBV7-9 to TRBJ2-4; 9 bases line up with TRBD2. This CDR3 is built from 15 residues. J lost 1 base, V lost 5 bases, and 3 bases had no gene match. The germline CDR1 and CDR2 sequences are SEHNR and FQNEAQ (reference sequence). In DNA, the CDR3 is TGTGCCAGCAGCGGTAGCGGGAGTGCCAAAAACATTCAGTACTTC. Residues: CASSGSGSAKNIQYF.

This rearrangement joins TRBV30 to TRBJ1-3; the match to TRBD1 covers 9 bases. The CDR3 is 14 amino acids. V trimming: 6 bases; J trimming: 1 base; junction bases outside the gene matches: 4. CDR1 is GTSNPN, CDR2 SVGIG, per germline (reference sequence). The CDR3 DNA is TGTGCCTGTGGGACAGGGACTTCTGGAAACACCATATATTTT. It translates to CACGTGTSGNTIYF.

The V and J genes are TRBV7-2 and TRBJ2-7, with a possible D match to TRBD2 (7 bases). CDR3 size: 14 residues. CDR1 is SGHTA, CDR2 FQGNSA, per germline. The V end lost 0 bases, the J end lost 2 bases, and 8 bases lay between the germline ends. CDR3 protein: CASSLAGGPYEQYF. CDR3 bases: TGTGCCAGCAGCTTAGCGGGGGGGCCCTACGAGCAGTACTTC.

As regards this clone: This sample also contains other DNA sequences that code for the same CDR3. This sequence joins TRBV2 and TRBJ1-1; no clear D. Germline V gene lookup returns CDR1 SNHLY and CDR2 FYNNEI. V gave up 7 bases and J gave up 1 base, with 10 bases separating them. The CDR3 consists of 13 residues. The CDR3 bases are TGTGCCAGCAATCGACTGCAGAACACTGAAGCTTTCTTT. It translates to CASNRLQNTEAFF.

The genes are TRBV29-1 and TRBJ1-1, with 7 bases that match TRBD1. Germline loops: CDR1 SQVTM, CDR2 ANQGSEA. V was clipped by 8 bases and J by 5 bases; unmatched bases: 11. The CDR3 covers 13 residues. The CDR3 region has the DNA TGCAGCTCCCTCCGACAGGGTGGGACTGAAGCTTTCTTT. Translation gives CSSLRQGGTEAFF.

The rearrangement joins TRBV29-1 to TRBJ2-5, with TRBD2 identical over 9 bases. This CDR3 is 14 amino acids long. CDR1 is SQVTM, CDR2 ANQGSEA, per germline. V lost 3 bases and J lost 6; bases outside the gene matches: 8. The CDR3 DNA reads TGCAGCGTTGACGAAGGGACTAGCAAAAAGACCCAGTACTTC. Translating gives CSVDEGTSKKTQYF.

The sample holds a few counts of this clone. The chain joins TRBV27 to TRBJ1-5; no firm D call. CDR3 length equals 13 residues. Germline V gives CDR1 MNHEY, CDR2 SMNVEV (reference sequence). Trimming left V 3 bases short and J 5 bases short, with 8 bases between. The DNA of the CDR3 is TGTGCCAGCAGTTTTCTTTCGGATCAGCCCCAGCATTTT. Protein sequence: CASSFLSDQPQHF.

CDR3 DNA sequence: TGTGCCAGCAGCCCCCCTAGCGGGAGGGCGGGGAATGAGCAGTTCTTC. As protein: CASSPPSGRAGNEQFF. V and J are TRBV7-9 and TRBJ2-1; 12 nucleotides align to TRBD2. This CDR3 is 16 amino acids long. The germline V gene has CDR1 SEHNR and CDR2 FQNEAQ (reference sequence). J gave up 7 bases and V 5 bases, and 9 bases lay outside the gene matches.

DNA of the CDR3: TGTGCCAGTACTCCTCCGGAGCCCTCCTACGAGCAGTACTTC. Protein: CASTPPEPSYEQYF. The gene calls are TRBV19 and TRBJ2-7; D call uncertain. This CDR3 is 14 amino acids long. Germline-derived CDR1 and CDR2 are LNHDA and SQIVND (reference sequence). The ends were cut back, 7 bases at V and 0 bases at J, with 13 bases in the middle.

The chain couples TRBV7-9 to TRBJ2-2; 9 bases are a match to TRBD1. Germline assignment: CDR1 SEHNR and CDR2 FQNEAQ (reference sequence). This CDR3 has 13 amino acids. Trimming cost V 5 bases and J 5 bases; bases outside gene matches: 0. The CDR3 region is CASSGQGTGELFF. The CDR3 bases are TGTGCCAGCAGCGGACAGGGGACCGGGGAGCTGTTTTTT.